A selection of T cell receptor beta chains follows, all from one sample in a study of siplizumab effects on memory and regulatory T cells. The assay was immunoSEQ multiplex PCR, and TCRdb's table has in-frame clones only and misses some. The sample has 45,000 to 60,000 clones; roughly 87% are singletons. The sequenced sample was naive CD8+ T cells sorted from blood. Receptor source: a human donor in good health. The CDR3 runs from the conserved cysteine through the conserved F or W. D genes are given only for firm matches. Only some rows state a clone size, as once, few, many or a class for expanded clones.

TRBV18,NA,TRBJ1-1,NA,TGTGCCAGCTCACCAGAGACAAACACTGAAGCTTTCTTT,CASSPETNTEAFF
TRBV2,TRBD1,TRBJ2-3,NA,TGTGCCAGCAGTCTGACTACCGGGACAGCAGGGGATACGCAGTATTTT,CASSLTTGTAGDTQYF
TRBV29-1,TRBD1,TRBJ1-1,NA,TGCAGCGTTTTAAAGGGGGCGGACACTGAAGCTTTCTTT,CSVLKGADTEAFF
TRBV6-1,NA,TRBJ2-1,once,TGTGCCAGCAGCCGCTCTTCCTACAATGAGCAGTTCTTC,CASSRSSYNEQFF
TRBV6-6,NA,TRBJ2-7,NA,TGTGCCAGCAGTACCCCGACAGTCTACGAGCAGTACTTC,CASSTPTVYEQYF
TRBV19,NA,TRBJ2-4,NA,TGTGCCAGTAAGGGCGGAAACATTCAGTACTTC,CASKGGNIQYF
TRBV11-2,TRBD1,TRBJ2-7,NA,TGTGCCAGCAGCTGGGGACAGGTCTACGAGCAGTACTTC,CASSWGQVYEQYF
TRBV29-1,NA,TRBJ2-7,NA,TGCAGCGCTCAAGCCGGCTACGAGCAGTACTTC,CSAQAGYEQYF
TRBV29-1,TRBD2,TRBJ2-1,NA,TGCAGCGTTGAAGGCACTAGCGGGAGGGCCTACAATGAGCAGTTCTTC,CSVEGTSGRAYNEQFF
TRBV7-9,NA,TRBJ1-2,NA,TGTGCCAGCAGCTTAGGGGGCTGGGGCTACACCTTC,CASSLGGWGYTF
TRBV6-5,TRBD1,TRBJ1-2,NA,TGTGCCAGCAGTTACGGGACAGGCAACGGCTACACCTTC,CASSYGTGNGYTF
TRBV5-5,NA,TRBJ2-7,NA,TGTGCCAGCAGCTTTGACAGCTACGAGCAGTACTTC,CASSFDSYEQYF
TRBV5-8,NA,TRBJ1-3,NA,TGTGCCAGCAGCTTGGGCCTCTCTGGAAACACCATATATTTT,CASSLGLSGNTIYF
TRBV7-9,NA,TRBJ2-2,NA,TGTGCCAGCAGCCCGGGACTTTTCAGCGGGGAGCTGTTTTTT,CASSPGLFSGELFF
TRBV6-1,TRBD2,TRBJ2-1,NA,TGTGCCAGCAGTGAAATAGATCCGTTGGCGGGGGGGTCCTCCTACAATGAGCAGTTCTTC,CASSEIDPLAGGSSYNEQFF
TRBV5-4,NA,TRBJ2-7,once,TGTGCCAGCAGTTATCAAGGTGGCAGAGTCTACGAGCAGTACTTC,CASSYQGGRVYEQYF
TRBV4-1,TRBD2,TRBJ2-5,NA,TGCGCCAGCAGCCTACTGACTAGCAGCCAAGAGACCCAGTACTTC,CASSLLTSSQETQYF
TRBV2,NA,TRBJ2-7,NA,TGTGCCAGCAGTGATCTGCGTCAGGGTACAACCTACGAGCAGTACTTC,CASSDLRQGTTYEQYF
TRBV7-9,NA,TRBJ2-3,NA,TGTGCCAGCAGCTTAGTCCTCAACCCAGATACGCAGTATTTT,CASSLVLNPDTQYF
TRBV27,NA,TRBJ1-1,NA,TGTGCCAGCAGTGTTTTGTCGGGGGGGGATGAAGCTTTCTTT,CASSVLSGGDEAFF
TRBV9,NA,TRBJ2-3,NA,TGTGCCAGCAGCCCATCGCACCGCTATCGGTCGGGATTATCCACAGATACGCAGTATTTT,CASSPSHRYRSGLSTDTQYF
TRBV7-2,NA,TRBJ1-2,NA,TGTGCCAGCAGCTCTATTCTGGGACGTGCCTATGGCTACACCTTC,CASSSILGRAYGYTF
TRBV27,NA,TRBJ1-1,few,TGTGCCAGCAGTTTGGGACCTAACACTGAAGCTTTCTTT,CASSLGPNTEAFF
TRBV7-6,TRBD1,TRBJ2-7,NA,TGTGCCAGCAGCCCCCGTCGTCTGGGACAGGGAGAACTTCGGGCCTACGAGCAGTACTTC,CASSPRRLGQGELRAYEQYF
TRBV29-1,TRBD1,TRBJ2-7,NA,TGCAGCGTTGATAGGACAGGGATGAACGAGCAGTACTTC,CSVDRTGMNEQYF
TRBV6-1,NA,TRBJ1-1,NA,TGTGCCACCGCCCTTCCAGGTACCCTGCTGGGGCTCTTT,CATALPGTLLGLF
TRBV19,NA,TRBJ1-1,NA,TGTGCCAGTGAGAGTCGTTCGTCATCTTTCTTT,CASESRSSSFF
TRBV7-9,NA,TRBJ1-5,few,TGTGCCAGCAGCTCCGGACAGAATCAGCCCCAGCATTTT,CASSSGQNQPQHF
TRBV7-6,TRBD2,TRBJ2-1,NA,TGTGCCAGCAGCTTCTCGTCGGTCCCCGGGACTAGCTTTAACAATGAGCAGTTCTTC,CASSFSSVPGTSFNNEQFF
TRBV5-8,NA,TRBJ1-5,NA,TGTGCCAGCTGGGGGGGGTATAATCAGCCCCAGCATTTT,CASWGGYNQPQHF
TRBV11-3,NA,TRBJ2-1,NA,TGTGCCAGCAGCTCCCGGTTTAGCGGTTACAATGAGCAGTTCTTC,CASSSRFSGYNEQFF
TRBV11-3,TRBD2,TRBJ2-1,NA,TGTGCCAGCAGCTTAAGGCGTAGCGGGCCATACAATGAGCAGTTCTTC,CASSLRRSGPYNEQFF
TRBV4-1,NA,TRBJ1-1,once,TGCGCCAGCAGCCCGAACTGGGACGGGAACACTGAAGCTTTCTTT,CASSPNWDGNTEAFF